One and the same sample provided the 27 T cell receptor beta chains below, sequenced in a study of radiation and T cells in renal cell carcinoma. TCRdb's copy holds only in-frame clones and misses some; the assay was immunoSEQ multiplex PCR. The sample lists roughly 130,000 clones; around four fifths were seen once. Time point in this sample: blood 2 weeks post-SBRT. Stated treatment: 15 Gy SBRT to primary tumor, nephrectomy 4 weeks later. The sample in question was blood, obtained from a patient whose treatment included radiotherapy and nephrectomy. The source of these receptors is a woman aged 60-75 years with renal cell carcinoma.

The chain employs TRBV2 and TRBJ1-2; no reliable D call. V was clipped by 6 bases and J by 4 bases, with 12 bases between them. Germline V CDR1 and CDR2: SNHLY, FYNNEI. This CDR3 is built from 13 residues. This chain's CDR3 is CASRWGGSYGYTF. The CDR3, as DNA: TGTGCCAGCAGGTGGGGAGGGAGCTATGGCTACACCTTC. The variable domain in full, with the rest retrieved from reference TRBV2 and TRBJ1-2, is EPEVTQTPSHQVTQMGQEVILRCVPISNHLYFYWYRQILGQKVEFLVSFYNNEISEKSEIFDDQFSVERPDGSNFTLKIRSTKLEDSAMYFCASRWGGSYGYTFGSGTRLTVV.

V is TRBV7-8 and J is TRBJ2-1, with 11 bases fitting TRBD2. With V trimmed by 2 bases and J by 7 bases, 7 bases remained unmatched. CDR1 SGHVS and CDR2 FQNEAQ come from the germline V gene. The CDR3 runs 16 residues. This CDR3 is CASSLTSGSDGNEQFF. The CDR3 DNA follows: TGTGCCAGCAGCTTAACTAGCGGGAGCGATGGGAATGAGCAGTTCTTC.

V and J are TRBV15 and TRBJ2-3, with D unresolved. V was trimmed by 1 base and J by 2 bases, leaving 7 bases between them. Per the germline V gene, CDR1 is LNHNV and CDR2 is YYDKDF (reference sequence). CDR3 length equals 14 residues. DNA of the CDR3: TGTGCCACCAGCAGAGTTAGATACACAGATACGCAGTATTTT. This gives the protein CATSRVRYTDTQYF.

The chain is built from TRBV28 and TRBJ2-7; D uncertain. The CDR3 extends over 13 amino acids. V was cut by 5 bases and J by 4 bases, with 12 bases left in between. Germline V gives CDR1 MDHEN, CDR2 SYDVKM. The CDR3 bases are TGTGCCAGCAGTCCGTACGGGTCTTACGAGCAGTACTTC. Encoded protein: CASSPYGSYEQYF.

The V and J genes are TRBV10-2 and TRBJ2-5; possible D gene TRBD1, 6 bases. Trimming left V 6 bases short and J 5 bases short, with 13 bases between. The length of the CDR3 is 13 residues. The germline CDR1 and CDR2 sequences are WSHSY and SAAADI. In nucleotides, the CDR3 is TGCGCCAGCAGGGGGGCCGACCGGGAGACCCAGTACTTC. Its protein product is CASRGADRETQYF.

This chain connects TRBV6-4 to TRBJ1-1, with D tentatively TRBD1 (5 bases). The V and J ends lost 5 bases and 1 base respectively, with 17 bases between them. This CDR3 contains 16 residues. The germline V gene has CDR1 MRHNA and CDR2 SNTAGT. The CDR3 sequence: CASSPQPSGTNTEAFF. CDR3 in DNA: TGTGCCAGCAGTCCTCAGCCCTCAGGGACGAACACTGAAGCTTTCTTT.

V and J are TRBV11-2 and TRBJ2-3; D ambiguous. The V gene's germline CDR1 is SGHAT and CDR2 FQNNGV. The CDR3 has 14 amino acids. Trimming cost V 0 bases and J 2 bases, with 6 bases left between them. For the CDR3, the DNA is TGTGCCAGCAGCTTAGATCCTTCCACAGATACGCAGTATTTT. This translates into CASSLDPSTDTQYF.

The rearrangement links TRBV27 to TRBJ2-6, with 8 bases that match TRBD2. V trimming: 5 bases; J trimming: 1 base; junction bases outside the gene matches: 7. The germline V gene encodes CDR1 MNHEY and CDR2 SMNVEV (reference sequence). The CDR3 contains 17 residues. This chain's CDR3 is CASSPRGALSGANVLTF. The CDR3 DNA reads TGTGCCAGCAGTCCGCGGGGGGCGCTGTCTGGGGCCAACGTCCTGACTTTC.

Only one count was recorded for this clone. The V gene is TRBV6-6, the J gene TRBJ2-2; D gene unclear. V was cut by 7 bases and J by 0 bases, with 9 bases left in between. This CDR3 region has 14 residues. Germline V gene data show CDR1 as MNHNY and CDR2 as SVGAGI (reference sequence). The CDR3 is CASTADANTGELFF. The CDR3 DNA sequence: TGTGCCAGCACCGCCGACGCGAACACCGGGGAGCTGTTTTTT.

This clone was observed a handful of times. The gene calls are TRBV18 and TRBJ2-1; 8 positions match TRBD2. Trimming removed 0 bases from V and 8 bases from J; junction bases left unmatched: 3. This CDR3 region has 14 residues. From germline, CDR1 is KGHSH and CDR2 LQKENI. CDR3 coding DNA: TGTGCCAGCTCACCACCAGCGGGAGTGCATGAGCAGTTCTTC. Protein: CASSPPAGVHEQFF.

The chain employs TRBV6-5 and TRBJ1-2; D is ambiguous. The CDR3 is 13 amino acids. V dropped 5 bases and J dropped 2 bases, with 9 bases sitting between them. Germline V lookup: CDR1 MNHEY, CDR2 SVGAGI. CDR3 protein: CASSRDPNYGYTF. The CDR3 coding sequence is TGTGCCAGCAGTCGGGATCCCAACTATGGCTACACCTTC.

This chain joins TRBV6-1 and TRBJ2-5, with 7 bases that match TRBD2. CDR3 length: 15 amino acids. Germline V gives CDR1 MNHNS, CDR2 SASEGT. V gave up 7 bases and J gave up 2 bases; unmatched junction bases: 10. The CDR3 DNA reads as TGTGCCAGCACCCCCGGGAGGACTGGTCAAGAGACCCAGTACTTC. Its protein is CASTPGRTGQETQYF.

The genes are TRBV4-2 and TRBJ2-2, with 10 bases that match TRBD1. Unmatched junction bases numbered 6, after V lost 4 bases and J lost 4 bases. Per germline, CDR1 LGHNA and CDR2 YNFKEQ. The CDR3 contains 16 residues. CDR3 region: CASSRGQGGVTGELFF. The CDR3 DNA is TGTGCCAGCAGCCGCGGACAGGGGGGGGTCACCGGGGAGCTGTTTTTT.

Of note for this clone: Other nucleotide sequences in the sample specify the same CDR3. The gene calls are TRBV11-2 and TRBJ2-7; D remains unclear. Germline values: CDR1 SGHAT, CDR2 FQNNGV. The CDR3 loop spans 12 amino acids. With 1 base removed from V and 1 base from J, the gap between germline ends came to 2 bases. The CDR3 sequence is CASSLVSYEQYF. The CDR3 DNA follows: TGTGCCAGCAGCTTAGTTTCCTACGAGCAGTACTTC.

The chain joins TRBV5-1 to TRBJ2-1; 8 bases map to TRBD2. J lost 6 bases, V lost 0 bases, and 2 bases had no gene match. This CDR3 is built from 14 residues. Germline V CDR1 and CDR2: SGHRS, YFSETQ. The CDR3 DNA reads TGCGCCAGCAGCTTGGCCCGGGGGGGCAATGAGCAGTTCTTC. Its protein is CASSLARGGNEQFF. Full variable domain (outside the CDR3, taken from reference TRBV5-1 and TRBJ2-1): KAGVTQTPRYLIKTRGQQVTLSCSPISGHRSVSWYQQTPGQGLQFLFEYFSETQRNKGNFPGRFSGRQFSNSRSEMNVSTLELGDSALYLCASSLARGGNEQFFGPGTRLTVL.

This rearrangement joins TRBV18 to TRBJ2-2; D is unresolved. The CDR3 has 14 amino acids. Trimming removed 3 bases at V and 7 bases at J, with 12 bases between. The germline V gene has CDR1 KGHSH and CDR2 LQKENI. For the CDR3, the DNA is TGTGCCAGCTCACCTTTTACCGGGTTCGGGGAGCTGTTTTTT. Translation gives CASSPFTGFGELFF.

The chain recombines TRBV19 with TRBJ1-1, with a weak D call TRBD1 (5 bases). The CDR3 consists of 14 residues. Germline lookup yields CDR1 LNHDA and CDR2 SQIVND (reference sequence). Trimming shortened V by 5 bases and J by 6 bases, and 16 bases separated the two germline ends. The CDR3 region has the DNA TGTGCCAGTAGTGGGGGTCGATCGCTCCCTGAAGCTTTCTTT. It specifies CASSGGRSLPEAFF.

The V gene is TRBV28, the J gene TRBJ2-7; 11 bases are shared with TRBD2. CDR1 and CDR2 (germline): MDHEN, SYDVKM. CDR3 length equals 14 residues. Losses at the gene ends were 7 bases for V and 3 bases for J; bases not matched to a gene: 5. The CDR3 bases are TGTGCCAGCACAGGGACTAGCGGAATCTACGAGCAGTACTTC. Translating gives CASTGTSGIYEQYF.

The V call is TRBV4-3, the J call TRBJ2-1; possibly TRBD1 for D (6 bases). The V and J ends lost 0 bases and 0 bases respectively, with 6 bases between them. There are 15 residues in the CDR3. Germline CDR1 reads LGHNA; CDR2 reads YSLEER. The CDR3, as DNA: TGCGCCAGCAGCCAAGACAGGGGCTCCTACAATGAGCAGTTCTTC. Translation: CASSQDRGSYNEQFF.

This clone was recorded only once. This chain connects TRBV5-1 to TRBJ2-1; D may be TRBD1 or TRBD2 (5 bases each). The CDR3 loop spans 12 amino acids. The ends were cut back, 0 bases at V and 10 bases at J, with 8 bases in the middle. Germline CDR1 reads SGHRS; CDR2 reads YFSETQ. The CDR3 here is CASSLVGEEQFF. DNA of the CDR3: TGCGCCAGCAGCTTGGTAGGGGAGGAGCAGTTCTTC.

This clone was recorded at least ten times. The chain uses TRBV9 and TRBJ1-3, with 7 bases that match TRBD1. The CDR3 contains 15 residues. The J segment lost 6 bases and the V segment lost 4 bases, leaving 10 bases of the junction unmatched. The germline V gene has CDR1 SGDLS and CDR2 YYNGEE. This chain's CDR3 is CASSTSTGKENTIYF. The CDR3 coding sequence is TGTGCCAGCAGCACTTCGACAGGGAAGGAAAACACCATATATTTT.

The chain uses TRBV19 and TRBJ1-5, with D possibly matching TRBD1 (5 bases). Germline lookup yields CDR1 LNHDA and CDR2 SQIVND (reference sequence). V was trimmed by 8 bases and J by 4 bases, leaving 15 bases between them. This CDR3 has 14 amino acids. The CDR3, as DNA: TGTGCCAGTCGGTTCGGGGGAGGAAATCAGCCCCAGCATTTT. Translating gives CASRFGGGNQPQHF.

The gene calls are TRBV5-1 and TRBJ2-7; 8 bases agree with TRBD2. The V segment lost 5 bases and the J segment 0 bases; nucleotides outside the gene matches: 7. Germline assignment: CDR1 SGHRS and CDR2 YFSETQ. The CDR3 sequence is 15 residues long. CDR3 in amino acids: CASRTRGGPSYEQYF. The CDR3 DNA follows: TGCGCCAGCAGAACCCGCGGGGGGCCCTCCTACGAGCAGTACTTC.

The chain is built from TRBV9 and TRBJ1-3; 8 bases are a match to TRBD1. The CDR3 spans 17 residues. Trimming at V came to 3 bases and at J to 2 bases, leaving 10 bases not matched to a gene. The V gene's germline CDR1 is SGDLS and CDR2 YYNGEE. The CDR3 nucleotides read TGTGCCAGCAGCGGGTTTTCAGGGGGCGGCACTGGAAACACCATATATTTT. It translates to CASSGFSGGGTGNTIYF.

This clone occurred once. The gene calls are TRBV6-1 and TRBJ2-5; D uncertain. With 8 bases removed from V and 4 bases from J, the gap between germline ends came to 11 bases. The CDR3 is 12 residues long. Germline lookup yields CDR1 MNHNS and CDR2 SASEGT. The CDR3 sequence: CASQPLVETQYF. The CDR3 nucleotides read TGTGCCAGCCAGCCCCTCGTAGAGACCCAGTACTTC.

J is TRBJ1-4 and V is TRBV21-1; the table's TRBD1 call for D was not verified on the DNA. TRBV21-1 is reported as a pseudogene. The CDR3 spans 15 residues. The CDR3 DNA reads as TGTGCCAGCAGCAACCTCGACAGGGGAGAGGAAAAACTGTTTTTT. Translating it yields CASSNLDRGEEKLFF.

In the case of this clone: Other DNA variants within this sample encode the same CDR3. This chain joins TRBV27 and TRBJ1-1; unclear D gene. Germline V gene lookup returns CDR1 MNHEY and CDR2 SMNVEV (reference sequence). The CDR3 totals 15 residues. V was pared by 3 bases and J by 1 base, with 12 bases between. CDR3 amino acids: CASSLTASGNTEAFF. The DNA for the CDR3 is TGTGCCAGCAGTTTGACGGCTTCGGGGAACACTGAAGCTTTCTTT.